The present TCR beta chain was sequenced within a study of cytomegalovirus exposure and HLA in healthy donors. The PCR ran on 60 Vbeta and 13 Jbeta primers. In the original workflow: The authors later counted some 76 million unique TCR beta chains, some 10 million of them shared. Generated by immunoSEQ multiplex PCR, the TCRdb table keeps only in-frame clones and is missing some. Clone size and V and J calls were adopted from that table, with D and trimming inferred from the DNA. The sample records 150,000 or so clones, around 68% being singletons. General observations from the study: For cytomegalovirus status, the classifier reportedly gave diagnoses with high specificity and sensitivity. Reportedly, fewer N-insertions than the 666-donor mean appeared in an Asian-associated ancestry cluster in a later analysis. In a later analysis, HLA-C alleles had the fewest associated TCRs, DRB1 alleles the most.

The CDR3 is made up of 14 amino acids. Per the germline V gene, CDR1 is SGHRS and CDR2 is YFSETQ. Trimming stripped 0 bases from V and 7 bases from J, with 13 bases between. The count of this clone is one. Its cognate antigen is unknown. This receptor was obtained from a girl under 18 in good health and CMV-seronegative. The rearrangement uses TRBV5-1 and TRBJ1-2; D is possibly TRBD1 (5 bases). Sequenced sample: PBMCs. The CDR3: CASSLGDYGAGYTF. CDR3 bases: TGCGCCAGCAGCTTGGGGGACTACGGGGCTGGCTACACCTTC.